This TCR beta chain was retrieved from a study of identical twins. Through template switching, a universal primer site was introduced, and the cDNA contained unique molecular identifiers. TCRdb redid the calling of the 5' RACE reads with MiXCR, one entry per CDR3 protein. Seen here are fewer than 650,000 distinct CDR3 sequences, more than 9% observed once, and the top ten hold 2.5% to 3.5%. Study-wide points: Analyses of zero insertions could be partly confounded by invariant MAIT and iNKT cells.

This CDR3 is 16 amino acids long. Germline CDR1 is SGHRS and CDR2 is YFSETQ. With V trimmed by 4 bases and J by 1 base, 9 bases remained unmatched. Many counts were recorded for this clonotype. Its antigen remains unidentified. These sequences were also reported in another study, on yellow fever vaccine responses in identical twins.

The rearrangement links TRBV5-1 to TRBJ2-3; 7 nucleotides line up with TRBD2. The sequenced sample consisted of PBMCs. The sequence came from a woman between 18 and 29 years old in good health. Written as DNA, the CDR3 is TGCGCCAGCAGCCAACTCTGGCGGGAGCGCACAGATACGCAGTATTTT. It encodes CASSQLWRERTDTQYF.